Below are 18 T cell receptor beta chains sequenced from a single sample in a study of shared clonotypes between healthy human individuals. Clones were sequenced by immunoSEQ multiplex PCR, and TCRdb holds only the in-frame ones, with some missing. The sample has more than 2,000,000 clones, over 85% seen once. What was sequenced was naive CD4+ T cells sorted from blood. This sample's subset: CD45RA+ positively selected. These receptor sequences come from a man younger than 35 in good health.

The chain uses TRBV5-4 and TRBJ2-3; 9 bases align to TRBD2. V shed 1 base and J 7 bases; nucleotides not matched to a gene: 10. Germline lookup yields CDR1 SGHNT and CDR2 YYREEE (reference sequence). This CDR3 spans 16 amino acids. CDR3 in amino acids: CASSLPSGTLLNTQYF. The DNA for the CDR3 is TGTGCCAGCAGCTTGCCTAGCGGGACACTTTTAAATACGCAGTATTTT.

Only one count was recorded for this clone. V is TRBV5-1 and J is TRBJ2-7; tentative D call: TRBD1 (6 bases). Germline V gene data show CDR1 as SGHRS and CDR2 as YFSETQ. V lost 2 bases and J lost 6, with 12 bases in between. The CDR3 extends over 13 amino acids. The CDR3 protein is CASSFSGTIEQYF. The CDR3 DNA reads TGCGCCAGCAGCTTTTCCGGGACAATCGAGCAGTACTTC. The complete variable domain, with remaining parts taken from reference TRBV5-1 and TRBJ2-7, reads KAGVTQTPRYLIKTRGQQVTLSCSPISGHRSVSWYQQTPGQGLQFLFEYFSETQRNKGNFPGRFSGRQFSNSRSEMNVSTLELGDSALYLCASSFSGTIEQYFGPGTRLTVT.

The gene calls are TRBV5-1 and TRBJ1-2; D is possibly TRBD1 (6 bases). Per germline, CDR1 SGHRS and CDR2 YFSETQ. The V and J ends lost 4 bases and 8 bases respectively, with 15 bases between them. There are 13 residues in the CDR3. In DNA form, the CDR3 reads TGCGCCAGCAGCATGGAGCACAGGGCCGGCTACACCTTC. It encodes CASSMEHRAGYTF.

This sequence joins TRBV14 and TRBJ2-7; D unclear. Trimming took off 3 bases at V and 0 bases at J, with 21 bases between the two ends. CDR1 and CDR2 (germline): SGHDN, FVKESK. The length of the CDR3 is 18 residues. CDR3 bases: TGTGCCAGCAGCCAGATCTTGGGCAGGCCAACAAACTCCTACGAGCAGTACTTC. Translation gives CASSQILGRPTNSYEQYF.

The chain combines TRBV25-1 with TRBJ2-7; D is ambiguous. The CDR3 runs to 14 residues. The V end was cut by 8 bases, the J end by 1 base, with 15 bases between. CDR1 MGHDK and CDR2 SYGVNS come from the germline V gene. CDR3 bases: TGTGCCAGCGCCGAGACGGAGACTTCCTACGAGCAGTACTTC. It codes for CASAETETSYEQYF.

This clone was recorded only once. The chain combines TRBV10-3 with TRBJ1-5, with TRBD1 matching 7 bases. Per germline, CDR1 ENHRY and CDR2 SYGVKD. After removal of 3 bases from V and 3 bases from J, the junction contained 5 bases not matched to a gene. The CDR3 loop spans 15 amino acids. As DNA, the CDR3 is TGTGCCATCAGTGACTCCGGGACAGCCAATCAGCCCCAGCATTTT. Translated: CAISDSGTANQPQHF.

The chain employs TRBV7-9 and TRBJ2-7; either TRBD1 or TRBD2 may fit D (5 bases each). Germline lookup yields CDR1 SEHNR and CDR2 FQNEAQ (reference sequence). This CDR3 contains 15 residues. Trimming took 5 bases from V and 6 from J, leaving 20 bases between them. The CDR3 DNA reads TGTGCCAGCAGCCTCAGGACACTAGAGGGAAGCGAGCAGTACTTC. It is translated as CASSLRTLEGSEQYF. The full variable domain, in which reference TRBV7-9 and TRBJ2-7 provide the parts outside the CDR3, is DTGVSQNPRHKITKRGQNVTFRCDPISEHNRLYWYRQTLGQGPEFLTYFQNEAQLEKSRLLSDRFSAERPKGSFSTLEIQRTEQGDSAMYLCASSLRTLEGSEQYFGPGTRLTVT.

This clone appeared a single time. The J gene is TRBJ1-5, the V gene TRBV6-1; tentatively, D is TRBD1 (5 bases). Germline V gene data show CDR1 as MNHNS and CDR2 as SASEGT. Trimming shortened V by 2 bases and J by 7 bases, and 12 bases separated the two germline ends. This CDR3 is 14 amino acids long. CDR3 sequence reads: CASSELREGQPQHF. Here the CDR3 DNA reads TGTGCCAGCAGTGAACTCAGGGAGGGCCAGCCCCAGCATTTT.

CDR3 nucleotide sequence: TGTGCCAGCAGCGCTAGCGGGGGGGCCGATGAAAGGAATGAGCAGTTCTTC. It encodes CASSASGGADERNEQFF. The chain is built from TRBV2 and TRBJ2-1, with 12 bases matching TRBD2. V dropped 6 bases and J dropped 7; count of bases not matched to a gene: 13. The CDR3 totals 17 residues. Germline V gene data show CDR1 as SNHLY and CDR2 as FYNNEI. Full variable domain (outside the CDR3, taken from reference TRBV2 and TRBJ2-1): EPEVTQTPSHQVTQMGQEVILRCVPISNHLYFYWYRQILGQKVEFLVSFYNNEISEKSEIFDDQFSVERPDGSNFTLKIRSTKLEDSAMYFCASSASGGADERNEQFFGPGTRLTVL.

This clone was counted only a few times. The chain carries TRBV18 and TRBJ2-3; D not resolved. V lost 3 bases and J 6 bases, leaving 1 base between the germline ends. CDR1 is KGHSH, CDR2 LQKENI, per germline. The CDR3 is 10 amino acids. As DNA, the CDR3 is TGTGCCAGCTCACCGGATACGCAGTATTTT. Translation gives CASSPDTQYF.

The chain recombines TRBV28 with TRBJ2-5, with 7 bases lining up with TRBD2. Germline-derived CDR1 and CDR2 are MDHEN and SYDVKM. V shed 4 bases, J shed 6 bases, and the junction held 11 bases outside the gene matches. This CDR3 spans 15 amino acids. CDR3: CASSYLGGSQKTQYF. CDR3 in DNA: TGTGCCAGCAGTTACTTGGGAGGGAGCCAGAAGACCCAGTACTTC.

The DNA for the CDR3 is TGTGCCAGCAGCGCCCGGGACAGCTACAGGGAGACCCAGTACTTC. Protein: CASSARDSYRETQYF. The J gene is TRBJ2-5, the V gene TRBV9; TRBD1 matches 7 bases. V lost 3 bases to trimming and J lost 5 bases; unmatched junction nucleotides: 10. This CDR3 contains 15 residues. Per the germline V gene, CDR1 is SGDLS and CDR2 is YYNGEE. The full variable domain, with the rest looked up from reference TRBV9 and TRBJ2-5, is DSGVTQTPKHLITATGQRVTLRCSPRSGDLSVYWYQQSLDQGLQFLIQYYNGEERAKGNILERFSAQQFPDLHSELNLSSLELGDSALYFCASSARDSYRETQYFGPGTRLLVL.

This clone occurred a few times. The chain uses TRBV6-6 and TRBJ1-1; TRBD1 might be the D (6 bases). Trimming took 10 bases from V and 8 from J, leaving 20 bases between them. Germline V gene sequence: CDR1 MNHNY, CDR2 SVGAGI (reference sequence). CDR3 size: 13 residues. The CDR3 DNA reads TGTGCCATCCTAGTCTCGGGGGGGCGGGAAGCTTTCTTT. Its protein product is CAILVSGGREAFF.

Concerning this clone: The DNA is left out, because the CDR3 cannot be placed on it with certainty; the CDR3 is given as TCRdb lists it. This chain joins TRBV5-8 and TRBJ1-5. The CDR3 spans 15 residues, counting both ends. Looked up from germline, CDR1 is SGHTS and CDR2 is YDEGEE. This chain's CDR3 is CASSLLERGRQPQHF.

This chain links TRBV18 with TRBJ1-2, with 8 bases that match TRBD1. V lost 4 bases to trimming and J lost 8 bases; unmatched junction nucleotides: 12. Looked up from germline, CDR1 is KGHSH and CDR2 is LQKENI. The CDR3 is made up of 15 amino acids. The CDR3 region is CASSLSPTGAWGYTF. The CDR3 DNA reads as TGTGCCAGCTCACTCAGTCCGACAGGGGCATGGGGCTACACCTTC.

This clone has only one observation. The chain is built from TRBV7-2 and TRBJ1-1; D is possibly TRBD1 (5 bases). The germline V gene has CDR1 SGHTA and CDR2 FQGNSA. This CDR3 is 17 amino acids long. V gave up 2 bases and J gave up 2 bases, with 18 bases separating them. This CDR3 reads CASSLNGDPSLNTEAFF. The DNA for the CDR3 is TGTGCCAGCAGCTTAAACGGGGACCCCTCTCTTAACACTGAAGCTTTCTTT. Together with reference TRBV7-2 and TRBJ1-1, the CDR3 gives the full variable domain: GAGVSQSPSNKVTEKGKDVELRCDPISGHTALYWYRQSLGQGLEFLIYFQGNSAPDKSGLPSDRFSAERTGGSVSTLTIQRTQQEDSAVYLCASSLNGDPSLNTEAFFGQGTRLTVV.

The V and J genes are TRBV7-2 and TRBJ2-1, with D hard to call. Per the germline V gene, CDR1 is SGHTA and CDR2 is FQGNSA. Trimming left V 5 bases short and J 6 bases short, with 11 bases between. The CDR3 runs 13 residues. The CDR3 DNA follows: TGTGCCAGCAGCCCACCCGGGTCCAATGAGCAGTTCTTC. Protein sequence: CASSPPGSNEQFF. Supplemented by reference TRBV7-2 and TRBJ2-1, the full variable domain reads GAGVSQSPSNKVTEKGKDVELRCDPISGHTALYWYRQSLGQGLEFLIYFQGNSAPDKSGLPSDRFSAERTGGSVSTLTIQRTQQEDSAVYLCASSPPGSNEQFFGPGTRLTVL.

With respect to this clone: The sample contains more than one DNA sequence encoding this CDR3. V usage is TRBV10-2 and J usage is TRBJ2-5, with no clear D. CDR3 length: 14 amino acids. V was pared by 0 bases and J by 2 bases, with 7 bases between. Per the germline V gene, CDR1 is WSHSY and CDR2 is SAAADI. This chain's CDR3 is CASSESGGQETQYF. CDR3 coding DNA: TGCGCCAGCAGTGAGTCAGGCGGTCAAGAGACCCAGTACTTC.